One and the same sample provided the 5 T cell receptor beta chains below, sequenced in a study of shared clonotypes between healthy human individuals. Assay used: immunoSEQ multiplex PCR; TCRdb lists only in-frame clones, some missing. The sample includes 2 million or so clones, 85% to 95% of them seen just once. The specimen sequenced was naive CD4+ T cells sorted from blood. The sample's subset: CD45RA+ positively selected. The source is a man between 18 and 29 years old in good health.

The chain employs TRBV5-1 and TRBJ2-7, with no clear D. The ends were cut back, 9 bases at V and 1 base at J, with 11 bases in the middle. The germline V gene encodes CDR1 SGHRS and CDR2 YFSETQ. The CDR3 runs to 12 residues. The CDR3 sequence: CATSDGSYEQYF. CDR3 DNA sequence: TGCGCCACCTCGGACGGGTCCTACGAGCAGTACTTC.

In this sample, this clone turned up once. The chain couples TRBV28 to TRBJ2-1, with a tentative D call TRBD1 (7 bases). Germline V gene lookup returns CDR1 MDHEN and CDR2 SYDVKM. V was shortened by 1 base and J by 0 bases, with 13 bases between the two germline ends. The CDR3 is 17 residues long. This chain's CDR3 is CASSLYGQGGSYNEQFF. Here the CDR3 DNA reads TGTGCCAGCAGTTTATACGGCCAGGGGGGCTCCTACAATGAGCAGTTCTTC.

As to this clone: Other DNA sequences from this sample encode an identical CDR3 as well. This chain uses TRBV11-2 with TRBJ2-2; 7 positions match TRBD1. The CDR3 sequence is 15 residues long. CDR1 is SGHAT, CDR2 FQNNGV, per germline. J was trimmed by 2 bases and V by 5 bases; bases with no gene match: 5. CDR3 nucleotide sequence: TGTGCCAGCAGCCTGGGGACAGCCAACACCGGGGAGCTGTTTTTT. It specifies CASSLGTANTGELFF.

CDR3 DNA: TGCGCCAGCAGCTTGGTGGGACAAAGGTACGAGCAGTACTTC. This translates into CASSLVGQRYEQYF. This chain uses TRBV5-1 with TRBJ2-7, with D maybe TRBD1 (6 bases). This CDR3 is 14 amino acids long. The germline V gene encodes CDR1 SGHRS and CDR2 YFSETQ. With 0 bases removed from V and 4 bases from J, the gap between germline ends came to 11 bases.

The V and J genes are TRBV6-5 and TRBJ1-2; TRBD1 matches at 8 bases. This CDR3 comprises 13 residues. The V gene's germline CDR1 is MNHEY and CDR2 SVGAGI. The trim removed 6 bases at V and 2 bases at J, leaving 2 bases unmatched. The CDR3 DNA follows: TGTGCCAGCAGCTGGACAGGGAACTATGGCTACACCTTC. This sequence encodes CASSWTGNYGYTF.